What follows describes a single TCR beta chain. This table comes from immunoSEQ multiplex PCR, and its TCRdb copy is limited to in-frame clones, with some not included. The sample shows approximately 97,000 clones, around 87% of them seen only once. This entry belongs to a study of T cell responses to AZD1222 COVID-19 vaccine. The CDR3 length is 15 residues. Per the germline V gene, CDR1 is SGHRS and CDR2 is YFSETQ. Losses at the gene ends were 5 bases for V and 5 bases for J; bases not matched to a gene: 9. The clonotype comes from an adult in good health. V gene TRBV5-1 combines with J gene TRBJ2-1; 8 positions agree with TRBD1. The sequencing here drew on peripheral blood, taken on day 0 of AZD1222 vaccination. CDR3: CASRPAGQGDNEQFF. Here the CDR3 DNA reads TGCGCCAGCAGGCCTGCCGGACAGGGAGACAATGAGCAGTTCTTC. Filled out from reference TRBV5-1 and TRBJ2-1, the complete variable domain reads KAGVTQTPRYLIKTRGQQVTLSCSPISGHRSVSWYQQTPGQGLQFLFEYFSETQRNKGNFPGRFSGRQFSNSRSEMNVSTLELGDSALYLCASRPAGQGDNEQFFGPGTRLTVL.